This T cell receptor (beta chain) was sequenced for a study of cytomegalovirus exposure and HLA in healthy donors. Study observations and caveats: Altogether, 164 TCR beta chains were recorded as cytomegalovirus-associated. In vitro assays verified that a few CMV-associated chains recognized CMV antigens specifically.

Sequencing used immunoSEQ multiplex PCR; TCRdb keeps in-frame clones, though not all of them. Of roughly 130,000 clones in the sample, 88% are singletons; the top ten hold about 1.4%. Comment on this clone: Its target is not known.

V lost 5 bases, J lost 1 base, and 4 bases stayed unmatched. CDR3 length: 15 amino acids. CDR1 is SGHDT, CDR2 YYEEEE, per germline. Input material: PBMCs. This receptor was taken from a man aged 25 to 40 in good health and CMV-seronegative. This sequence joins TRBV5-6 and TRBJ2-7; 12 bases align to TRBD2. The CDR3 nucleotides are TGTGCCAGCAGTCGTGGACTAGCGGGATCCTACGAGCAGTACTTC. Residues: CASSRGLAGSYEQYF.